This is a list of T cell receptor beta chains from one sample in a study of regulatory T cells in long-lasting Graves disease. TCRdb analysed the multiplex PCR reads with MiXCR anew, one entry per CDR3 protein. The table shows approximately 560,000 distinct CDR3 sequences, with 15% to 20% occurring only once. These data were also filed under a second study, of T cells in Graves' hyperthyroidism and ophthalmopathy.

The sample here was peripheral blood mononuclear cells (PBMCs), taken at new diagnosis, from a patient treated with antithyroid drugs. The source of these receptors is a man aged 18-30 years with Graves disease. CDR3s include the opening cysteine and the closing phenylalanine or tryptophan. The D gene is left open where the match is weak. The listing skips clone size in some rows; elsewhere it reads once, few, many or a size class.

D gene	V gene	J gene	clone size	CDR3 DNA	CDR3 protein
TRBD1	TRBV3-1	TRBJ1-5	many	TGCGCCAGCAGCTTGGGGACAGGGAGCAATCAGCCCCAGCATTTT	CASSLGTGSNQPQHF
.	TRBV30	TRBJ1-1	.	TGTGCCTGGAGCATAGTGGGGGCGAACACTGAAGCTTTCTTT	CAWSIVGANTEAFF
.	TRBV13	TRBJ2-1	few	TGTGCCAGCAGCTTAGGCAGGGTCCATGAGCAGTTCTTC	CASSLGRVHEQFF
TRBD2	TRBV28	TRBJ2-3	many	TGTGCCAGCAGTTCGGAAGGACTAGCGGTGCGCACAGATACGCAGTATTTT	CASSSEGLAVRTDTQYF
TRBD2	TRBV28	TRBJ2-7	many	TGTGCCAGCAGTCCCCTAGCGGGAGCACCCTCCTACGAGCAGTACTTC	CASSPLAGAPSYEQYF
.	TRBV5-1	TRBJ1-3	few	TGCGCCAGCAGCTTGGCCTCAGTCGCCAGCTCTGGAAACACCATATATTTT	CASSLASVASSGNTIYF
TRBD2	TRBV20-1	TRBJ2-1	.	TGCAGTGCTAGAGGGGTCGGGGGGGTTAATTTCAATGAGCAGTTCTTC	CSARGVGGVNFNEQFF
TRBD1	TRBV5-5	TRBJ2-7	few	TGTGCCAGCAGCTCCCCCGGGACAGATGCCGGCGAGCAGTACTTC	CASSSPGTDAGEQYF
.	TRBV29-1	TRBJ1-1	.	TGCAGCGTTGACAGGGGTGACAACACTGAAGCTTTCTTT	CSVDRGDNTEAFF
TRBD1	TRBV11-2	TRBJ2-1	.	TGTGCCAGCAGCCCAGGGGGCAGGTACAATGAGCAGTTCTTC	CASSPGGRYNEQFF
TRBD1	TRBV5-1	TRBJ2-7	few	TGCGCCAGCAGTTCTAACGTCGACAGGGGGCAAGGGGAGCAGTACTTC	CASSSNVDRGQGEQYF
.	TRBV11-2	TRBJ2-3	many	TGTGCCAGCAGCTTAGGTAGGGGAAGGGGCTCAGATACGCAGTATTTT	CASSLGRGRGSDTQYF
.	TRBV5-1	TRBJ2-7	.	TGCGCCAGCAGCACGGTGGTCGAGCAGTACGAGCAGTACTTC	CASSTVVEQYEQYF
.	TRBV30	TRBJ1-1	once	TGTGCCTGGACCCTGACAGCTGCGATGAACACTGAAGCTTTCTTT	CAWTLTAAMNTEAFF
.	TRBV7-2	TRBJ1-2	many	TGTGCCAGCAGCCAAGCGGGGGGTTACTATGGCTACACCTTC	CASSQAGGYYGYTF
.	TRBV2	TRBJ2-3	many	TGTGCCAGCAGTACCTTAGCGGGCACAGATACGCAGTATTTT	CASSTLAGTDTQYF
TRBD1	TRBV27	TRBJ2-7	few	TGTGCCAGCAGGTTAGCCCGGACAGGGGACTTTTGGGAGCAGTACTTC	CASRLARTGDFWEQYF
.	TRBV27	TRBJ1-1	many	TGTGCCAGCAGCCCTTTAGCCCAATTCGGGACTGAAGCTTTCTTT	CASSPLAQFGTEAFF
.	TRBV12-3/TRBV12-4	TRBJ2-1	.	TGTGCCAGCAGGTCAGAGAGCTCCTACAATGAGCAGTTCTTC	CASRSESSYNEQFF
.	TRBV20-1	TRBJ2-5	many	TGCAGTGCACAGAATCCCAGTGGCGGGGAGACCCAGTACTTC	CSAQNPSGGETQYF
TRBD1	TRBV9	TRBJ2-7	.	TGTGCCAGCAGCGTAGCGCCGGGACAGGGCCCCTACGAGCAGTACTTC	CASSVAPGQGPYEQYF
TRBD1	TRBV5-1	TRBJ1-1	few	TGCGCCAGCAGCTTCGGGGACAGGGGTGCCACTGAAGCTTTCTTT	CASSFGDRGATEAFF